This section outlines one T cell receptor beta chain sequence together with its context. Its antigen is not identified. The CDR3 length is 14 residues. The germline V gene has CDR1 SGHRS and CDR2 YFSETQ. The data were obtained in a study of vaccination and CD4 T cells after COVID-19. Study-level findings and limits: Convalescent patients had a median roughly 86% of post-vaccine SARS-CoV-2-reactive clones that were detected only after vaccination, not before it. Median SARS-CoV-2-reactive clonotype numbers went up from approximately 21 to 40, but not significantly.

Treatment reported: approximately nine-day PBMC culture with coronavirus spike peptide pools or control peptides (ViraFEST assay). Cultured CD4+ T-cell DNA underwent Oncomine TCR Beta short-read sequencing. In TCRdb, the PCR reads were re-called with MiXCR into one record per CDR3 protein. The data contain thousands of distinct CDR3 sequences, around a fifth of them singletons. The sequence was obtained from a human donor who had recovered from COVID-19. The material was CD4+ T cells from blood, cultured in vitro, obtained after SARS-CoV-2 vaccination. The genes are TRBV5-1 and TRBJ2-7; D call uncertain. The J call is in doubt because the DNA end fits TRBJ2-1 better. The CDR3 sequence: CASSLAILVGEQFF. CDR3 nucleotide sequence: TGCGCCAGCAGCTTGGCCATCTTAGTCGGTGAGCAGTTCTTC.